Below, 30 T cell receptor beta chains from the same sample are listed, as sequenced in a study of tumor T cells in aggressive B-cell lymphoma. Sequencing was performed with immunoSEQ multiplex PCR; in TCRdb, only in-frame clones are kept and a portion is missing. The table has approximately 780 clones, less than 65% seen once. Sequences were obtained from tumor tissue. These receptors originate from an adult with diffuse large B cell lymphoma.

This clone rates as large (0.1 to 1%). V is TRBV19 and J is TRBJ2-3; 7 bases are a match to TRBD2. The CDR3 runs 15 residues. Germline V gives CDR1 LNHDA, CDR2 SQIVND (reference sequence). Trimming removed 3 bases from V and 3 bases from J; junction bases left unmatched: 6. For the CDR3, the DNA is TGTGCCAGTAGTATCAGCGGGATATGGACAGATACGCAGTATTTT. Amino acid sequence: CASSISGIWTDTQYF.

The chain's CDR3 is CASSPGNEQFF. In DNA, the CDR3 is TGTGCCAGCAGCCCAGGTAATGAGCAGTTCTTC. The V call is TRBV9, the J call TRBJ2-1; D gene uncertain. This CDR3 comprises 11 residues. Germline V lookup: CDR1 SGDLS, CDR2 YYNGEE. V gave up 4 bases and J gave up 7 bases, with 6 bases separating them. The full variable domain, completed using reference TRBV9 and TRBJ2-1, is DSGVTQTPKHLITATGQRVTLRCSPRSGDLSVYWYQQSLDQGLQFLIQYYNGEERAKGNILERFSAQQFPDLHSELNLSSLELGDSALYFCASSPGNEQFFGPGTRLTVL.

The chain has TRBV6-5 and TRBJ1-6, with D tentatively TRBD1 (6 bases). Germline V gene lookup returns CDR1 MNHEY and CDR2 SVGAGI. V lost 2 bases and J 10 bases, leaving 18 bases between the germline ends. CDR3 length: 16 residues. Here the CDR3 reads CASSYKQGMRSSPLHF. CDR3 nucleotides: TGTGCCAGCAGTTACAAACAGGGCATGAGGAGCTCACCCCTCCACTTT.

The chain uses TRBV5-4 and TRBJ1-1, with D perhaps matching TRBD1 (5 bases). The V end lost 4 bases, the J end lost 3 bases, and 16 bases lay between the germline ends. There are 15 residues in the CDR3. CDR1 SGHNT and CDR2 YYREEE come from the germline V gene (reference sequence). As DNA, the CDR3 is TGTGCCAGCAGCGAAAATGGGGGGAGAGACACTGAAGCTTTCTTT. The encoded protein is CASSENGGRDTEAFF.

The V gene is TRBV4-1, the J gene TRBJ2-7; D may be TRBD2 (6 bases). The CDR3 has 12 residues. Trimming stripped 0 bases from V and 6 bases from J, with 6 bases between. CDR1 and CDR2 (germline): MGHRA, YSYEKL. Here the CDR3 reads CASSQEGGEQYF. DNA for the CDR3: TGCGCCAGCAGCCAAGAGGGGGGCGAGCAGTACTTC.

In its sample, this clone was seen a few times. This sequence joins TRBV6-5 and TRBJ1-2; 8 bases fit TRBD1. The CDR3 runs to 13 residues. Germline loops: CDR1 MNHEY, CDR2 SVGAGI. Unmatched junction bases numbered 5, after V lost 4 bases and J lost 7 bases. For the CDR3, the DNA is TGTGCCAGCAGTTGGCAGGGGGCGGGTGGCTACACCTTC. Translation: CASSWQGAGGYTF.

This chain joins TRBV7-8 and TRBJ1-1, with D possibly TRBD1 on 5 matching bases. The CDR3 extends over 15 amino acids. CDR1 and CDR2 from the germline V gene are SGHVS and FQNEAQ. The V and J ends lost 2 bases and 3 bases respectively, with 13 bases between them. CDR3 residues: CASSLRRAQDTEAFF. CDR3 DNA: TGTGCCAGCAGCTTAAGGAGGGCACAGGACACTGAAGCTTTCTTT. The whole variable domain, filled in from reference TRBV7-8 and TRBJ1-1, reads GAGVSQSPRYKVAKRGQDVALRCDPISGHVSLFWYQQALGQGPEFLTYFQNEAQLDKSGLPSDRFFAERPEGSVSTLKIQRTQQEDSAVYLCASSLRRAQDTEAFFGQGTRLTVV.

The chain links TRBV4-1 to TRBJ2-7, with 7 bases identical to TRBD1. This CDR3 has 15 amino acids. Germline CDR1 reads MGHRA; CDR2 reads YSYEKL. V lost 2 bases and J lost 2; bases outside the gene matches: 6. The CDR3 is CASSQLWDSTYEQYF. The CDR3 DNA reads TGCGCCAGCAGCCAACTCTGGGACAGCACCTACGAGCAGTACTTC.

CDR3 coding DNA: TGTGCCAGCAGCTTCCAACGGGACAGGGCAGACACTGAAGCTTTCTTT. Amino acid sequence: CASSFQRDRADTEAFF. The chain links TRBV9 to TRBJ1-1, with TRBD1 matching 9 bases. Losses at the gene ends were 4 bases for V and 3 bases for J; bases not matched to a gene: 10. The germline V gene has CDR1 SGDLS and CDR2 YYNGEE. The CDR3 consists of 16 residues.

This chain joins TRBV7-2 and TRBJ2-1; TRBD1 is a possible D gene (5 bases). The germline gives CDR1 SGHTA, CDR2 FQGNSA. Deletions cut 6 bases from V and 4 bases from J, with 19 bases between. CDR3 length: 16 amino acids. CDR3 residues: CASSPTARAGYNEQFF. The CDR3 region has the DNA TGTGCCAGCAGTCCCACAGCGCGAGCAGGGTACAATGAGCAGTTCTTC. Using reference TRBV7-2 and TRBJ2-1 for the parts outside the CDR3, the full variable domain is GAGVSQSPSNKVTEKGKDVELRCDPISGHTALYWYRQSLGQGLEFLIYFQGNSAPDKSGLPSDRFSAERTGGSVSTLTIQRTQQEDSAVYLCASSPTARAGYNEQFFGPGTRLTVL.

CDR3 coding DNA: TGTGCCAGCAGAAGGACTAGCGGGAGTTTTTACAATGAGCAGTTCTTC. Protein: CASRRTSGSFYNEQFF. The chain uses TRBV2 and TRBJ2-1; TRBD2 agrees at 13 bases. V was clipped by 6 bases and J by 4 bases; unmatched bases: 6. Germline values: CDR1 SNHLY, CDR2 FYNNEI. CDR3 length: 16 amino acids.

This clone is deemed large. The chain is built from TRBV4-1 and TRBJ1-1; D call uncertain. The V end lost 3 bases, the J end lost 3 bases, and 11 bases lay between the germline ends. The CDR3 runs to 14 residues. Germline V lookup: CDR1 MGHRA, CDR2 YSYEKL. The CDR3 DNA follows: TGCGCCAGCAGCCATTTCCTAGAGGACACTGAAGCTTTCTTT. This gives the protein CASSHFLEDTEAFF.

The rearrangement links TRBV14 to TRBJ2-2, with D hard to call. V dropped 1 base and J dropped 6 bases, with 6 bases sitting between them. Germline V gene sequence: CDR1 SGHDN, CDR2 FVKESK. There are 13 residues in the CDR3. The CDR3 protein is CASSQVAPGELFF. The CDR3 region has the DNA TGTGCCAGCAGCCAAGTTGCGCCCGGGGAGCTGTTTTTT. Using reference TRBV14 and TRBJ2-2 for the parts outside the CDR3, the full variable domain is EAGVTQFPSHSVIEKGQTVTLRCDPISGHDNLYWYRRVMGKEIKFLLHFVKESKQDESGMPNNRFLAERTGGTYSTLKVQPAELEDSGVYFCASSQVAPGELFFGEGSRLTVL.

The chain carries TRBV11-2 and TRBJ2-7, with 8 bases matching TRBD1. Unmatched junction bases numbered 9, after V lost 3 bases and J lost 2 bases. Per germline, CDR1 SGHAT and CDR2 FQNNGV. This CDR3 contains 16 residues. CDR3 residues: CASSLSPRTGPYEQYF. Written as DNA, the CDR3 is TGTGCCAGCAGCTTGTCCCCCCGGACAGGGCCCTACGAGCAGTACTTC.

The chain recombines TRBV9 with TRBJ1-2; D gene unclear. The CDR3 sequence is 15 residues long. Trimming took off 0 bases at V and 7 bases at J, with 16 bases between the two ends. CDR1 is SGDLS, CDR2 YYNGEE, per germline. The CDR3 region is CASSVVVAGGSGYTF. The CDR3 DNA reads as TGTGCCAGCAGCGTAGTAGTGGCGGGAGGCTCTGGCTACACCTTC.

V usage is TRBV6-6 and J usage is TRBJ1-1; no definite D call. V lost 3 bases, J lost 0 bases, and 11 bases lay in between. CDR1 is MNHNY and CDR2 is SVGAGI in the germline V gene (reference sequence). This CDR3 has 15 residues. The CDR3 reads CASSYITAMNTEAFF. Written as DNA, the CDR3 is TGTGCCAGCAGTTATATTACAGCAATGAACACTGAAGCTTTCTTT.

The CDR3 sequence is CASTETGTASGYTF. The DNA of the CDR3 is TGTGCCAGTACCGAAACCGGGACAGCGTCAGGCTACACCTTC. The chain uses TRBV19 and TRBJ1-2, with TRBD1 identical over 7 bases. Germline CDR1 LNHDA, CDR2 SQIVND (reference sequence). The V and J ends lost 7 bases and 8 bases, in that order; junction bases with no gene match: 13. The CDR3 is 14 residues long.

This chain joins TRBV15 and TRBJ2-2; D remains ambiguous. V was pared by 2 bases and J by 7 bases, with 5 bases between. Germline V gives CDR1 LNHNV, CDR2 YYDKDF (reference sequence). The CDR3 spans 12 residues. The DNA of the CDR3 is TGTGCCACCAGCAGAACTTTCGGGGAGCTGTTTTTT. This encodes CATSRTFGELFF.

This sequence joins TRBV29-1 and TRBJ2-1, with a weak D call TRBD1 (6 bases). The ends were cut back, 2 bases at V and 5 bases at J, with 13 bases in the middle. The CDR3 totals 14 residues. The germline CDR1 and CDR2 sequences are SQVTM and ANQGSEA. CDR3 loop: CSVETGLQHNEQFF. The CDR3 region has the DNA TGCAGCGTTGAAACAGGGCTACAACACAATGAGCAGTTCTTC.

This clone was detected only once. One junction end does not reproduce the germline sequence, and a read error may be involved. Other nucleotide sequences in the sample specify the same CDR3. This chain uses TRBV5-1 with TRBJ2-7; D is perhaps TRBD2 (5 bases). The CDR3 covers 13 residues. Germline V lookup: CDR1 SGHRS, CDR2 YFSETQ. CDR3 in amino acids: CASSLTSSYEQYF. The CDR3 region has the DNA TGTGCCAGCAGCCTAACTAGTTCCTACGAGCAGTACTTC.

J is TRBJ2-1 and V is TRBV9, with a possible D match to TRBD1 (6 bases). The CDR3 loop spans 15 amino acids. In germline, CDR1 is SGDLS, CDR2 YYNGEE. With 0 bases removed from V and 6 bases from J, the gap between germline ends came to 13 bases. CDR3 protein: CASSVVGGPSNEQFF. Here the CDR3 DNA reads TGTGCCAGCAGCGTAGTTGGGGGCCCCTCCAATGAGCAGTTCTTC.

The chain combines TRBV6-6 with TRBJ1-2; no firm D call. Germline V gene lookup returns CDR1 MNHNY and CDR2 SVGAGI (reference sequence). This CDR3 spans 15 amino acids. Trimming removed 6 bases at V and 7 bases at J, with 21 bases between. CDR3 nucleotide sequence: TGTGCCAGCAGCCAAAAGCGGGCAGACGCACGTGGCTACACCTTC. Its protein is CASSQKRADARGYTF.

This chain links TRBV5-1 with TRBJ2-7, with 10 bases lining up with TRBD1. The ends lost 5 bases at V and 3 bases at J; junction bases unmatched: 8. Germline V gives CDR1 SGHRS, CDR2 YFSETQ. This CDR3 is 15 amino acids long. DNA for the CDR3: TGCGCCAGCAGTTATCCGGGACAGGGGAACTACGAGCAGTACTTC. Its protein is CASSYPGQGNYEQYF.

This clone turned up a few times. The genes are TRBV4-3 and TRBJ2-5; TRBD2 agrees at 7 bases. Trimming removed 3 bases from V and 2 bases from J; junction bases left unmatched: 9. Germline assignment: CDR1 LGHNA and CDR2 YSLEER. The CDR3 has 16 amino acids. The CDR3 protein is CASSQGPGGDQETQYF. CDR3 coding DNA: TGCGCCAGCAGCCAGGGTCCGGGGGGAGATCAAGAGACCCAGTACTTC.

Comment on this clone: The junction shows a germline mismatch at one end, possibly a read error. V is TRBV23-1 and J is TRBJ2-6, with D possibly matching TRBD1 (6 bases). TRBV23-1 is an ORF, with its function uncertain. The CDR3 spans 17 residues. CDR3 nucleotide sequence: TGCGCCAGCCCAGGGGTAACAGATTTCTCTCGGGCCAACGTCCTGACTTTC. It codes for CASPGVTDFSRANVLTF.

V and J are TRBV10-1 and TRBJ2-1; 10 bases line up with TRBD2. The germline CDR1 and CDR2 sequences are WNHNN and SYGVQD (reference sequence). Trimming cost V 7 bases and J 8 bases; bases outside gene matches: 5. CDR3 length: 13 amino acids. CDR3 residues: CASTSGSWDEQFF. The CDR3 nucleotides read TGCGCCAGCACTAGCGGGAGTTGGGATGAGCAGTTCTTC.

The chain employs TRBV9 and TRBJ2-3, with TRBD1 identical over 9 bases. Trimming cost V 2 bases and J 4 bases; bases outside gene matches: 5. The V gene's germline CDR1 is SGDLS and CDR2 YYNGEE. The CDR3 length is 15 residues. Written as DNA, the CDR3 is TGTGCCAGCAGCGTCGGGACAGGGAAGGCAGATACGCAGTATTTT. Residues: CASSVGTGKADTQYF.

V gene TRBV7-2 combines with J gene TRBJ2-5, with a possible D match to TRBD2 (6 bases). Germline V CDR1 and CDR2: SGHTA, FQGNSA. There are 16 residues in the CDR3. V shed 0 bases and J shed 2 bases, with 13 bases lying between them. The CDR3, as DNA: TGTGCCAGCAGCTTAGCGGTGGGGGGTGGACAAGAGACCCAGTACTTC. Its translation: CASSLAVGGGQETQYF.

This clone was picked up a small number of times. The chain's CDR3 is CASSRAGGSYEQYF. CDR3 nucleotide sequence: TGTGCCAGCAGCCGCGCAGGGGGTTCCTACGAGCAGTACTTC. The chain combines TRBV5-4 with TRBJ2-7, with 7 bases matching TRBD1. J gave up 1 base and V 4 bases, and 5 bases lay outside the gene matches. From germline, CDR1 is SGHNT and CDR2 YYREEE (reference sequence). This CDR3 region has 14 residues.

The chain joins TRBV7-6 to TRBJ2-7; 12 nucleotides match TRBD2. From germline, CDR1 is SGHVS and CDR2 FNYEAQ. V was clipped by 5 bases and J by 6 bases; unmatched bases: 8. The CDR3 loop spans 15 amino acids. The CDR3 region has the DNA TGTGCCAGCAGCGACGGACTAGCGGGGCAGGTCGAGCAGTACTTC. It codes for CASSDGLAGQVEQYF.